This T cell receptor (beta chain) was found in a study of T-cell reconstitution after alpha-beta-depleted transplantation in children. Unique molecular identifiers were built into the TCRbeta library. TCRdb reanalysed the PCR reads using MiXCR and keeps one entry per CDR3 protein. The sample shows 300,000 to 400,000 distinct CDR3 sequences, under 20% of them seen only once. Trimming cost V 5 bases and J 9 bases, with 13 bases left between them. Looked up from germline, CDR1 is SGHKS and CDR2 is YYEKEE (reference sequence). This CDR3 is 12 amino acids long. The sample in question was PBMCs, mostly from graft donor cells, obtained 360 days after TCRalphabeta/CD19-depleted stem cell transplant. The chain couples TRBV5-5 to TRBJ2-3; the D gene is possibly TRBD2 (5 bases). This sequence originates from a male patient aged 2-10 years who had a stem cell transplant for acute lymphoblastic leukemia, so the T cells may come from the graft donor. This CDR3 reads CASRMDSDTQYF. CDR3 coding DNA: TGTGCCAGCAGAATGGACTCGGACACGCAGTATTTT.